This T cell receptor beta chain comes out of a study of shared clonotypes between healthy human individuals. Study at large: Researchers assigned three CD4 naive, three CD4 memory, two CD8 naive and one CD8 memory plate to each donor. Whole-study findings and limits: The small donor group covered limited genetic and exposure diversity. In this cohort, only blood was sampled, and tissue repertoires likely differ.

Concerning this clone: Its antigen is currently unknown.

The CDR3 length is 16 residues. CDR1 is SGHDT and CDR2 is YYEEEE in the germline V gene. Trimming stripped 4 bases from V and 3 bases from J, with 19 bases between. TCRdb's table, derived via immunoSEQ multiplex PCR, lists solely in-frame clones and lacks some. The sample includes approximately 2.3 million clones, just over 90% of them seen just once. The chain recombines TRBV5-6 with TRBJ2-5, with D tentatively TRBD2 (6 bases). This TCR was sampled from a man aged 18-30 years in good health. Some clones in this sample may be carry-over from other donors' samples. Sequencing was performed on naive CD4+ T cells from PBMCs. Subset described: CD45RA+ positively selected. This chain's CDR3 is CASSLFTGTAEETQYF. The DNA of the CDR3 is TGTGCCAGCAGCCTCTTTACCGGGACTGCGGAAGAGACCCAGTACTTC.